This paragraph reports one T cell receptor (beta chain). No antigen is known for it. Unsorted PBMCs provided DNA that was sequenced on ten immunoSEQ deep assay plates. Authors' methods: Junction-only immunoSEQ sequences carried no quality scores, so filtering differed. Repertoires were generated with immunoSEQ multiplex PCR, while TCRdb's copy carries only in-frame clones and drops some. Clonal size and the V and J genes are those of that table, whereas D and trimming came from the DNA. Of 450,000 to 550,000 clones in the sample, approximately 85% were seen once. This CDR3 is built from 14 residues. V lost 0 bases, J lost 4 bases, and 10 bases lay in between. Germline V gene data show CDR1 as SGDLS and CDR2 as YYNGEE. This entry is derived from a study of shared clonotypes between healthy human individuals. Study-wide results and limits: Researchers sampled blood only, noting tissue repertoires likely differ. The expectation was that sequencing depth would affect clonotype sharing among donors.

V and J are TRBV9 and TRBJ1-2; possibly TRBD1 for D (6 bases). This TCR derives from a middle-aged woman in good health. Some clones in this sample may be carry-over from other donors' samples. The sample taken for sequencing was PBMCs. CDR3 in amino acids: CASSVGGPGYGYTF. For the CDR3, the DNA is TGTGCCAGCAGCGTAGGGGGGCCTGGCTATGGCTACACCTTC.